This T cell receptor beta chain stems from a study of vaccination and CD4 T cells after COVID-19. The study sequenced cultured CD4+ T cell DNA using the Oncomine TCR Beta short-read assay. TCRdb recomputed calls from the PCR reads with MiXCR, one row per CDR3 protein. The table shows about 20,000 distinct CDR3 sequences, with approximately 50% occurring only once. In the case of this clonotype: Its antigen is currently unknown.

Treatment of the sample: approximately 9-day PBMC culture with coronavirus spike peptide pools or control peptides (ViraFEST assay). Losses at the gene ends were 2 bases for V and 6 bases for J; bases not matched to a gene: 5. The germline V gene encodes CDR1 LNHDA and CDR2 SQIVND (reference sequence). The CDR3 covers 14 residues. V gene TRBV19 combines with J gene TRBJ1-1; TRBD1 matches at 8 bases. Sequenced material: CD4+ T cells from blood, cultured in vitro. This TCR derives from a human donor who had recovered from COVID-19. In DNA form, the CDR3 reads TGTGCCAGTAGTATAACCCGGACAGGGTCTGAAGCTTTCTTT. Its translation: CASSITRTGSEAFF.